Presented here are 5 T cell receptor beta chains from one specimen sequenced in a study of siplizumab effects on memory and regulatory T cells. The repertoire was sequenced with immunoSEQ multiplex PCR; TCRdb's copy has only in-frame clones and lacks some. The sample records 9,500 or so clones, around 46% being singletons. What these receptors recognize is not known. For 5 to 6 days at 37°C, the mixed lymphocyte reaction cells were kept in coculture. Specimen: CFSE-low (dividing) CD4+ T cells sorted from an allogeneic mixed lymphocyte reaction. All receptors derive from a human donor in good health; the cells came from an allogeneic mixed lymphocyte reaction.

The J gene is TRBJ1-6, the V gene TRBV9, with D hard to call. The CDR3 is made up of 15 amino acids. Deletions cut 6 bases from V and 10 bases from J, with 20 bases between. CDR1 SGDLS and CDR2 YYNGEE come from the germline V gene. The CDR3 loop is CASTINPGSGSPLHF. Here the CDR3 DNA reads TGTGCCAGCACCATAAATCCCGGGTCAGGATCACCCCTCCACTTT.

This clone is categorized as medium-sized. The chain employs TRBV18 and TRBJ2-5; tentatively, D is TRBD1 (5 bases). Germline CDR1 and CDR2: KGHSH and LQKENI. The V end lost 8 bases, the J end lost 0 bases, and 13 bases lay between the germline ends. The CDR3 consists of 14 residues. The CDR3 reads CASARQMYQETQYF. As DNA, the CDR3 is TGTGCCAGCGCAAGACAGATGTACCAAGAGACCCAGTACTTC. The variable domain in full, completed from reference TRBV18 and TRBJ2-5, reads NAGVMQNPRHLVRRRGQEARLRCSPMKGHSHVYWYRQLPEEGLKFMVYLQKENIIDESGMPKERFSAEFPKEGPSILRIQQVVRGDSAAYFCASARQMYQETQYFGPGTRLLVL.

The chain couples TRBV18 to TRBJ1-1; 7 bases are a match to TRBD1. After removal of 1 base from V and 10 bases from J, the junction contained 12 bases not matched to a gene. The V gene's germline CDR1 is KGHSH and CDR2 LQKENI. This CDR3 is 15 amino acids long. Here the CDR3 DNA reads TGTGCCAGCTCACCACTTGCGTTAGGCAGGGGGATAGCTTTCTTT. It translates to CASSPLALGRGIAFF.

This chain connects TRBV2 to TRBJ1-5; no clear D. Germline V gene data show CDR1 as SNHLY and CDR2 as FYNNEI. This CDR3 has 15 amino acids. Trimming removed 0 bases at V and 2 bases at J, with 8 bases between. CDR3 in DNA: TGTGCCAGCAGTGAAGCCGGGGTGGGCAATCAGCCCCAGCATTTT. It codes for CASSEAGVGNQPQHF.

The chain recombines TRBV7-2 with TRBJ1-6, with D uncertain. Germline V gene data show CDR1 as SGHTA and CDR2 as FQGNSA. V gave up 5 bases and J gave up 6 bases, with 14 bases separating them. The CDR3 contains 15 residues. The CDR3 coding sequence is TGTGCCAGCAGCCTCATGAGCATGAGTAATTCACCCCTCCACTTT. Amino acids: CASSLMSMSNSPLHF. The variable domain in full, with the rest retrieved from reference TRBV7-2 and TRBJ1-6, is GAGVSQSPSNKVTEKGKDVELRCDPISGHTALYWYRQSLGQGLEFLIYFQGNSAPDKSGLPSDRFSAERTGGSVSTLTIQRTQQEDSAVYLCASSLMSMSNSPLHFGNGTRLTVT.